The following is a T cell receptor (beta chain) sequence with its context. The sample originates from a study of blood T cell repertoires in COVID-19. Study background: Some COVID-19 samples were acute and others convalescent; all came from the United States, Italy and Spain. T cells, B-cell-depleted T cells, or PBMCs provided the cDNA or gDNA that served as material.

The germline CDR1 and CDR2 sequences are SGHNT and YYREEE (reference sequence). V was cut by 4 bases and J by 4 bases, with 8 bases left in between. This CDR3 contains 12 residues. Original handling: From reference gene primer amplification, estimates of nucleated cell counts were derived. Profiled with immunoSEQ multiplex PCR; TCRdb holds only in-frame clones, not every one. The V and J calls and the clone size are those of that table, but D and trimming were determined from the DNA. The profile shows 110,000 or so clones, roughly 80% of them singletons. What was sequenced was peripheral blood. This clonotype was obtained from a human donor in a cohort sampled during active COVID-19. The rearrangement uses TRBV5-4 and TRBJ1-2; D remains unclear. CDR3 bases: TGTGCCAGCAGCCCTAACAGCTATGGCTACACCTTC. Translating it yields CASSPNSYGYTF.